This TCR beta chain originates from a study of shared clonotypes between healthy human individuals. Overall study: A donor's plate count was three for CD4 naive and three for CD4 memory; CD8 naive had two and CD8 memory one.

This clone was counted a single time. Its antigen is currently unknown. Within Nashville, Tennessee resided all donors, each a Caucasian adult. Study-wide results and limits: Naive CD4 clonotypes were shared across a handful of donors at about 5%.

Methods used by the authors: ImmunoSEQ output held junction-only sequences without quality scores, so filtering differed. The repertoire was sequenced with immunoSEQ multiplex PCR; TCRdb's copy has only in-frame clones and lacks some. V, J and clone size derive from that table, while D and trimming were established from the DNA sequence. The data hold over a million clones, with 95% to 99% observed a single time. Germline CDR1 SNHLY, CDR2 FYNNEI. Trimming cost V 6 bases and J 1 base; bases outside gene matches: 9. CDR3 length equals 18 residues. The receptor's source is a man aged 25-40 years in good health. V is TRBV2 and J is TRBJ2-5, with 15 bases fitting TRBD2. The specimen sequenced was naive CD4+ T cells sorted from blood. The subset: CD45RA+ positively selected. The CDR3 is CASRGGLAGGPFQETQYF. For the CDR3, the DNA is TGTGCCAGCAGAGGCGGACTAGCGGGAGGGCCGTTCCAAGAGACCCAGTACTTC.